This T cell receptor beta chain originates from a study of T cells in Graves' hyperthyroidism and ophthalmopathy. The table lists this clonotype with a few counts. The study left out patients who had uncontrolled infection, other autoimmune disease, pregnancy or lactation. Amplified TCR beta CDR3 regions derived from RNA transcripts. When the TCR CDR3 underwent first-round RT-PCR, the HTBI primer set was used. TCRdb re-derived calls from the multiplex PCR reads in MiXCR, one entry per CDR3 protein. The sample carries about 600,000 distinct CDR3 sequences, about a sixth recorded once. Trimming took off 0 bases at V and 7 bases at J, with 10 bases between the two ends. The CDR3 extends over 13 amino acids. The germline gives CDR1 DFQATT, CDR2 SNEGSKA (reference sequence).

Sequenced material: blood. This receptor was taken from a woman aged 40 to 50 with Graves' ophthalmopathy. The V and J genes are TRBV20-1 and TRBJ1-5, with a possible D match to TRBD1 (5 bases). CDR3 sequence (DNA): TGCAGTGCTAGAGAGGGGGTGGAGCAGCCCCAGCATTTT. Translating gives CSAREGVEQPQHF.